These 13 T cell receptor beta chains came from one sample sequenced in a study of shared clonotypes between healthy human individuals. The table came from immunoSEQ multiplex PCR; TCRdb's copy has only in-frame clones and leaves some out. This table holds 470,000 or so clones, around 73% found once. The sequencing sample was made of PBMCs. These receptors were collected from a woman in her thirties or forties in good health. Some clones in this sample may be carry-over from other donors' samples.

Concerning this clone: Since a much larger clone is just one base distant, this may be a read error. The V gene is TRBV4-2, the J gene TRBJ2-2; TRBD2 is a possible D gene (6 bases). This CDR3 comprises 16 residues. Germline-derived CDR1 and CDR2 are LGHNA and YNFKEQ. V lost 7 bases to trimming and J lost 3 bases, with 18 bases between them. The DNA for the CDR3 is TGTGCCAGCAACCCATTGGGGCGGGGAGACACCGGGGAGCTGTTTTTT. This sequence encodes CASNPLGRGDTGELFF.

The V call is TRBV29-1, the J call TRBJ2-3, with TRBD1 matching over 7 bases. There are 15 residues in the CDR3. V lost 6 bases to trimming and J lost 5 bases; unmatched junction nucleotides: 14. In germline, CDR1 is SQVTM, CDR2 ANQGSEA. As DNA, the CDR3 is TGCAGCGTCGACGCAGACAGGGTAGGGGGAGATACGCAGTATTTT. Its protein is CSVDADRVGGDTQYF.

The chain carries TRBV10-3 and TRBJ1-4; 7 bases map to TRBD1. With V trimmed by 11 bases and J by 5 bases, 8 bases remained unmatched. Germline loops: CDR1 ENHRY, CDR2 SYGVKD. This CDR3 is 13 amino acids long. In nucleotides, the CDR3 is TGTGCCGCCTCCCGGGACAGAAATGAAAAACTGTTTTTT. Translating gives CAASRDRNEKLFF.

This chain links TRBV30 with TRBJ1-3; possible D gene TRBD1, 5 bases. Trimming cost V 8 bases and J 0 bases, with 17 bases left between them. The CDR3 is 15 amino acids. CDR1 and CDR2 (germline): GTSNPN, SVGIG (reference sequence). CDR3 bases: TGTGCCCTGAGGCTCTACGGGACCTCTGGAAACACCATATATTTT. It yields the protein CALRLYGTSGNTIYF.

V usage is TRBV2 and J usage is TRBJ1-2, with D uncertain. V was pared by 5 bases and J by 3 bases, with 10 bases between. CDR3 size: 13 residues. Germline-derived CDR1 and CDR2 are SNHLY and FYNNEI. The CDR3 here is CASSTGFDYGYTF. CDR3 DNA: TGTGCCAGCAGTACCGGGTTCGACTATGGCTACACCTTC.

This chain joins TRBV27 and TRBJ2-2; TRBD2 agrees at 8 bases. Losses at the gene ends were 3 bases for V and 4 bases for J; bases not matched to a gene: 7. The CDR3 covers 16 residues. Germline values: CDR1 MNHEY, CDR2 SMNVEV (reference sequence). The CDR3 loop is CASSLRGRLSTGELFF. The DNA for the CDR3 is TGTGCCAGCAGTTTGCGCGGGAGGTTGAGCACCGGGGAGCTGTTTTTT.

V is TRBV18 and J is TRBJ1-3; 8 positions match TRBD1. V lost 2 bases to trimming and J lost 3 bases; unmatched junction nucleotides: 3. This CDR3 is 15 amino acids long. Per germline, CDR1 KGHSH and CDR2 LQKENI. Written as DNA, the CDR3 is TGTGCCAGCTCACCAGGACAGGGCGGTGGAAACACCATATATTTT. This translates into CASSPGQGGGNTIYF.

The CDR3 loop is CASRASGSQTGELFF. The CDR3 bases are TGTGCCAGCAGGGCTAGCGGGAGCCAAACCGGGGAGCTGTTTTTT. The genes are TRBV7-9 and TRBJ2-2; TRBD2 aligns across 10 bases. Germline trimming cut 6 bases from V and 5 bases from J; bases unmatched to any gene: 6. Germline CDR1 is SEHNR and CDR2 is FQNEAQ (reference sequence). The CDR3 is 15 amino acids.

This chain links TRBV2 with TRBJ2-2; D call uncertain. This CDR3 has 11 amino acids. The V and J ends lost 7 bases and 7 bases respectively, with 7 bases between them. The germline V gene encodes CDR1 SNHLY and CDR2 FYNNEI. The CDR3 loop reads CASTLGGELFF. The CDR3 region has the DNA TGTGCCAGCACCCTGGGCGGGGAGCTGTTTTTT.

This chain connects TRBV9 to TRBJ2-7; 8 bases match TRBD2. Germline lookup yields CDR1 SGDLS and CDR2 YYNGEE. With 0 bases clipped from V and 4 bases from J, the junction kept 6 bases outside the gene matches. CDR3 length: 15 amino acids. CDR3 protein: CASSVDVSGTYEQYF. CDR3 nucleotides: TGTGCCAGCAGCGTAGATGTTAGCGGGACGTACGAGCAGTACTTC.

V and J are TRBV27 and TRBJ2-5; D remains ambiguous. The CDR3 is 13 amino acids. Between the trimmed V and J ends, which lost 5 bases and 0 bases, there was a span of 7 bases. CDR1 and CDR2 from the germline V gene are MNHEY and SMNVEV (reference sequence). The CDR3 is CASSPRYQETQYF. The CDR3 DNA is TGTGCCAGCAGTCCCAGATACCAAGAGACCCAGTACTTC.

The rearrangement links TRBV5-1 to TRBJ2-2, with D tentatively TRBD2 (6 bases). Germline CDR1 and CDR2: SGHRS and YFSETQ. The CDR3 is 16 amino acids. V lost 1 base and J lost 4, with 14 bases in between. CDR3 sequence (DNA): TGCGCCAGCAGCTTGTGGGGGACCGGGAGCACCGGGGAGCTGTTTTTT. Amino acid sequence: CASSLWGTGSTGELFF.

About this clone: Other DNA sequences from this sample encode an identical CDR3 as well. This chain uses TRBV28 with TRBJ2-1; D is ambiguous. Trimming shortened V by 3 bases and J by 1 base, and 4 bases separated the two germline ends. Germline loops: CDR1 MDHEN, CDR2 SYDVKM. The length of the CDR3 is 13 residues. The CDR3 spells CASSLRSYNEQFF. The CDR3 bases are TGTGCCAGCAGTTTGCGGTCCTACAATGAGCAGTTCTTC.